These 9 T cell receptor beta chains were sequenced from one sample in a study of long-term antiretroviral therapy in people with HIV. Samples were assayed with immunoSEQ v3.0 at survey level. Here immunoSEQ multiplex PCR was the method, and the copy in TCRdb shows in-frame clones only, minus some. This table holds about 40,000 clones, approximately 87% found once. The sample consisted of unsorted PBMCs, taken 1.2 years after starting antiretroviral therapy. These receptors were collected from a woman between 45 and 65 years old with HIV.

The V and J genes are TRBV5-1 and TRBJ1-2; D not resolved. The CDR3 extends over 13 amino acids. CDR1 SGHRS and CDR2 YFSETQ come from the germline V gene. Trimming took off 1 base at V and 6 bases at J, with 10 bases between the two ends. CDR3 in amino acids: CASSLYPADGYTF. CDR3 DNA sequence: TGCGCCAGCAGCTTGTACCCGGCGGATGGCTACACCTTC.

The chain combines TRBV21-1 with TRBJ1-5. TRBV21-1 is described as a pseudogene. The CDR3 consists of 15 residues. CDR3 region: CASSTVTYSNQPQHF. CDR3 nucleotides: TGTGCCAGCAGCACTGTTACGTATAGCAATCAGCCCCAGCATTTT.

The chain has TRBV15 and TRBJ2-5; no firm D call. The CDR3 sequence is 14 residues long. V gave up 0 bases and J gave up 5 bases, with 10 bases separating them. CDR1 and CDR2 (germline): LNHNV, YYDKDF (reference sequence). CDR3 protein: CATSRDTRGETQYF. The DNA of the CDR3 is TGTGCCACCAGCAGAGATACGCGTGGGGAGACCCAGTACTTC.

This rearrangement joins TRBV6-5 to TRBJ1-1, with D possibly matching TRBD1 (5 bases). The CDR3 runs to 12 residues. The germline V gene has CDR1 MNHEY and CDR2 SVGAGI. V lost 8 bases to trimming and J lost 9 bases, with 16 bases between them. DNA for the CDR3: TGTGCCAGCCTGCCTCACCGGGGCCAAGCTTTCTTT. The encoded protein is CASLPHRGQAFF.

The V gene is TRBV12-5, the J gene TRBJ2-2; TRBD1 matches at 7 bases. Trimming took 2 bases from V and 2 from J; bases not matched to a gene: 8. CDR3 length: 17 residues. Germline CDR1 is LGHNT and CDR2 is FRNRAP. The CDR3 DNA sequence: TGTGCTAGTGGTTTGTCCCTCGGACAGGTAAACACCGGGGAGCTGTTTTTT. Amino acid sequence: CASGLSLGQVNTGELFF.

Here the CDR3 DNA reads TGTGCCAGTAGTATTCCCGGTTGGGATGAAAAACTGTTTTTT. This codes for CASSIPGWDEKLFF. This sequence joins TRBV19 and TRBJ1-4, with D unresolved. Trimming stripped 3 bases from V and 6 bases from J, with 11 bases between. Looked up from germline, CDR1 is LNHDA and CDR2 is SQIVND (reference sequence). This CDR3 spans 14 amino acids.

This clone was detected only once. The chain recombines TRBV14 with TRBJ1-4; tentatively, D is TRBD1 (5 bases). V lost 0 bases to trimming and J lost 8 bases, with 10 bases between them. The CDR3 runs 14 residues. Germline V lookup: CDR1 SGHDN, CDR2 FVKESK. CDR3 bases: TGTGCCAGCAGCCAAGATTTTGGGGACGAAAAACTGTTTTTT. Translation: CASSQDFGDEKLFF.

CDR3 region: CASSPSPSSRGILNYGYTF. The CDR3 DNA follows: TGTGCCAGCAGCCCCAGCCCATCGTCCAGGGGGATACTTAACTATGGCTACACCTTC. V and J are TRBV16 and TRBJ1-2; 7 bases line up with TRBD1. J lost 1 base, V lost 4 bases, and 18 bases had no gene match. The CDR3 consists of 19 residues. Germline V gene lookup returns CDR1 KGHSY and CDR2 FQNENV.

This chain connects TRBV13 to TRBJ1-3; 7 positions match TRBD1. The CDR3 contains 15 residues. CDR1 PRHDT and CDR2 FYEKMQ come from the germline V gene (reference sequence). V gave up 4 bases and J gave up 6 bases; unmatched junction bases: 9. CDR3 sequence: CASSSRRQGPNTIYF. CDR3 nucleotides: TGTGCCAGCAGCTCCAGGAGACAGGGCCCAAACACCATATATTTT. The entire variable domain, with the rest obtained from reference TRBV13 and TRBJ1-3, is as follows: AAGVIQSPRHLIKEKRETATLKCYPIPRHDTVYWYQQGPGQDPQFLISFYEKMQSDKGSIPDRFSAQQFSDYHSELNMSSLELGDSALYFCASSSRRQGPNTIYFGEGSWLTVV.